This TCR beta chain was obtained from a study of blood T cell repertoires in COVID-19. Across the study: Specimens from acute and convalescent COVID-19 originated in the United States, Italy and Spain. From T cells, B-cell-depleted T cells, or PBMCs came the material, which was cDNA or gDNA.

As handled by the study authors: Researchers report that nucleated cell counts were estimated from reference gene primer amplification. The protocol was immunoSEQ multiplex PCR, while the TCRdb copy is restricted to in-frame clones and leaves out a portion. V, J and clone size reflect that table, while D and trimming were determined from the DNA. There are hundreds of thousands of clones in the sample; about nine tenths occur only once, and approximately 7.5% lies in the top ten. The CDR3 length is 16 residues. The V and J ends lost 10 bases and 5 bases, in that order; junction bases with no gene match: 18. Germline CDR1 is SEHNR and CDR2 is FQNEAQ (reference sequence).

V gene TRBV7-9 combines with J gene TRBJ1-2; 8 nucleotides line up with TRBD1. This clonotype originated in a man aged 55 to 69 who had recovered from COVID-19. Input material: peripheral blood. The CDR3 sequence: CATGDRTGSLFYGYTF. In nucleotides, the CDR3 is TGTGCCACCGGAGACCGGACAGGGTCCCTTTTTTATGGCTACACCTTC.